This T cell receptor (beta chain) was documented in a study of molecular identifiers for immune sequencing clone quantification. General study points: Identical TCR molecules that share a barcode could lead to an underestimation of highly expanded clone sizes. Effector cells kept over 98% of their molecules in clones above 20 RNA copies, while naive cells kept under 1% there.

J gave up 0 bases and V 8 bases, and 6 bases lay outside the gene matches. Germline V gene lookup returns CDR1 MNHEY and CDR2 SMNVEV (reference sequence). The CDR3 contains 15 residues. Only a few counts were recorded for this clonotype. As yet, its antigen is unknown. The authors sorted naive CD8 T cells as CD8+CD4-CCR7+CD45RA+. The use of previously described methods and listed TCR primers produced the bulk TCR libraries. TCRdb reprocessed the PCR reads with MiXCR, giving one entry per CDR3 protein. The sample holds about 630,000 distinct CDR3 sequences, roughly 25% seen once. The source of this sequence is a human donor in good health. Some libraries in this study had Jurkat cell RNA spiked in. Material for sequencing was naive CD8+ T cells from blood, with Jurkat cell RNA spiked in. Stated subset: FACS-sorted CD8+CD4-CCR7+CD45RA+ naive T cells. V and J are TRBV27 and TRBJ2-1; 8 positions agree with TRBD2. The CDR3 sequence is CASRTGGSSYNEQFF. The CDR3 nucleotides are TGTGCCAGCCGCACGGGGGGGAGCTCCTACAATGAGCAGTTCTTC.